These T cell receptor beta chains were read from a single sample in a study of T-cell reconstitution after alpha-beta-depleted transplantation in children. Using its own MiXCR run on the PCR reads, TCRdb lists one record per CDR3 protein. The sample carries about 830,000 distinct CDR3 sequences, about 16% recorded once. This specimen consisted of PBMCs, mostly from graft donor cells, obtained 360 days after TCRalphabeta/CD19-depleted stem cell transplant. All receptors derive from a male patient under 18 who had a stem cell transplant for acute lymphoblastic leukemia, so the T cells may come from the graft donor. CDR3s include the opening cysteine and the closing phenylalanine or tryptophan. The D gene is left open where the match is weak. Only part of the rows carry a size: once, few, many, or a class if the clone is expanded.

>-|TRBV7-3|TRBD2|TRBJ2-2
CASRGQGGRTPTGELFF
TGTGCCAGCAGAGGACAAGGCGGGAGGACGCCCACCGGGGAGCTGTTTTTT
>-|TRBV3-1|TRBD2|TRBJ2-1
CASSQGGLARNNEQFF
TGTGCCAGCAGCCAAGGGGGACTAGCGCGGAACAATGAGCAGTTCTTC
>many|TRBV12-5|TRBD1|TRBJ2-2
CASGLVSDPGQDTGELFF
TGTGCTAGTGGTTTGGTATCCGACCCGGGACAGGACACCGGGGAGCTGTTTTTT
>-|TRBV18|-|TRBJ2-2
CASSPMAGNTGELFF
TGTGCCAGCTCACCGATGGCTGGGAACACCGGGGAGCTGTTTTTT
>many|TRBV3-1|-|TRBJ2-7
CASSQGLGLSYEQYF
TGTGCCAGCAGCCAAGGATTAGGATTATCCTACGAGCAGTACTTC
>-|TRBV12-3/TRBV12-4|TRBD2|TRBJ2-1
CASRTLAGEQFF
TGTGCCAGCAGGACCCTAGCGGGTGAGCAGTTCTTC
>-|TRBV7-9|-|TRBJ2-7
CASSLGGTVWEQYF
TGTGCCAGCAGCTTAGGAGGGACCGTGTGGGAGCAGTACTTC
>few|TRBV29-1|-|TRBJ1-1
CSVAPRLSNTEAFF
TGCAGCGTTGCCCCGCGGTTATCGAACACTGAAGCTTTCTTT
>-|TRBV12-3/TRBV12-4|-|TRBJ1-4
CASSFLRSETANEKLFF
TGTGCCAGCAGTTTTTTAAGGAGCGAGACGGCCAATGAAAAACTGTTTTTT
>-|TRBV7-9|-|TRBJ1-4
CASSPRMDPEKLFF
TGTGCCAGCAGCCCCCGTATGGACCCTGAAAAACTGTTTTTT
>once|TRBV19|-|TRBJ1-4
CASSILRGAANEKLFF
TGTGCCAGTAGTATACTCCGCGGAGCGGCTAATGAAAAACTGTTTTTT
>few|TRBV11-2|TRBD2|TRBJ2-2
CASSLIAGGYTGELFF
TGTGCCAGCAGCTTAATAGCGGGAGGCTACACCGGGGAGCTGTTTTTT
>few|TRBV5-6|-|TRBJ2-5
CASSLLIGTDQETQYF
TGTGCCAGCAGCTTATTAATCGGGACCGACCAAGAGACCCAGTACTTC
>few|TRBV3-1|-|TRBJ2-7
CASSHTLEQYF
TGTGCCAGCAGCCACACCCTCGAGCAGTACTTC
>few|TRBV7-9|-|TRBJ2-1
CASSFRIYNEQFF
TGTGCCAGCAGCTTTCGGATCTACAATGAGCAGTTCTTC
>few|TRBV29-1|-|TRBJ1-1
CSGRGHGVRTEAFF
TGCAGCGGGAGGGGACATGGGGTTCGAACGGAAGCTTTCTTT
>many|TRBV29-1|-|TRBJ2-1
CSVEDLDIRSYNEQFF
TGCAGCGTTGAAGATTTGGACATCCGCTCCTACAATGAGCAGTTCTTC
>few|TRBV12-3/TRBV12-4|-|TRBJ2-1
CASTPSGRSRYEQFF
TGTGCCAGCACTCCCTCTGGGAGGTCCCGTTATGAGCAGTTCTTC
>-|TRBV9|-|TRBJ1-1
CASSVSPRAMNTEAFF
TGTGCCAGCAGCGTCAGCCCTAGAGCTATGAACACTGAAGCTTTCTTT
>-|TRBV5-1|-|TRBJ2-5
CASSLDGVWRETQYF
TGCGCCAGCAGCTTGGACGGGGTCTGGCGAGAGACCCAGTACTTC
>few|TRBV20-1|-|TRBJ2-4
CSARVLQAPLAKNIQYF
TGCAGTGCTAGAGTTTTACAGGCACCACTAGCCAAAAACATTCAGTACTTC
>once|TRBV5-1|TRBD2|TRBJ2-7
CASSPRLASGDYEQYF
TGCGCCAGCAGCCCCCGCCTGGCTAGCGGAGATTACGAGCAGTACTTC
>many|TRBV6-1|-|TRBJ2-3
CASSLWTARTDTQYF
TGTGCCAGCAGTCTATGGACTGCCCGCACAGATACGCAGTATTTT
>many|TRBV7-8|-|TRBJ2-2
CASAMGGELFF
TGTGCCAGCGCAATGGGCGGGGAGCTGTTTTTT
>-|TRBV7-8|-|TRBJ2-1
CASSFRDTPDNEQFF
TGTGCCAGCAGCTTCCGGGACACCCCGGACAATGAGCAGTTCTTC
>many|TRBV20-1|-|TRBJ2-7
CSSRTYTYEQYF
TGCAGTTCCCGGACATATACCTACGAGCAGTACTTC
>many|TRBV27|TRBD1|TRBJ2-5
CASSPGTGVSEETQYF
TGTGCCAGCAGTCCCGGGACAGGGGTTAGCGAAGAGACCCAGTACTTC
>-|TRBV25-1|-|TRBJ1-2
CASSELRRGLGGYTF
TGTGCCAGCAGTGAATTACGGCGGGGCTTGGGGGGCTACACCTTC
>-|TRBV24-1|-|TRBJ2-1
CATSDVGKESDEQFF
TGTGCCACCAGTGATGTGGGAAAGGAGAGCGATGAGCAGTTCTTC
>few|TRBV12-3/TRBV12-4|TRBD1|TRBJ2-1
CASSSTGGMGNEQFF
TGTGCCAGCAGTTCGACAGGGGGCATGGGAAATGAGCAGTTCTTC
>-|TRBV5-1|-|TRBJ1-1
CASSLAEGVMVEAFF
TGCGCCAGCAGCTTGGCCGAGGGGGTGATGGTTGAGGCTTTCTTT
>few|TRBV3-1|TRBD2|TRBJ2-1
CASSQGAGGARLYNEQFF
TGTGCCAGCAGCCAAGGAGCGGGAGGGGCGCGGTTATACAATGAGCAGTTCTTC
>-|TRBV19|-|TRBJ2-1
CASSILRVNEQFF
TGTGCCAGTAGTATTCTCAGGGTCAATGAGCAGTTCTTC
>many|TRBV29-1|-|TRBJ2-7
CSVDGWGGEQYF
TGCAGCGTTGATGGATGGGGCGGCGAGCAGTACTTC
>many|TRBV20-1|TRBD2|TRBJ2-1
CSAVGGSSYNEQFF
TGCAGTGCTGTTGGCGGGAGCTCCTACAATGAGCAGTTCTTC
>-|TRBV12-3/TRBV12-4|TRBD2|TRBJ2-1
CASSFPSLAGVYNEQFF
TGTGCCAGCAGTTTCCCATCACTAGCGGGCGTCTACAATGAGCAGTTCTTC
>once|TRBV4-1|-|TRBJ2-4
CASSQGAVRVGKNIQYF
TGCGCCAGCAGCCAAGGAGCAGTACGTGTAGGCAAAAACATTCAGTACTTC
>-|TRBV7-2|TRBD2|TRBJ2-3
CASSTLAGGLTDTQYF
TGTGCCAGCTCTACGCTAGCGGGAGGTCTCACAGATACGCAGTATTTT
>-|TRBV7-9|-|TRBJ1-1
CASSLAQLNTEAFF
TGTGCCAGCAGCTTAGCGCAGTTGAACACTGAAGCTTTCTTT
>-|TRBV7-9|-|TRBJ1-4
CASSSVVREKLFF
TGTGCCAGCAGCTCAGTAGTGCGGGAAAAACTGTTTTTT
>few|TRBV4-1|-|TRBJ1-1
CASSLTAQMNTEAFF
TGCGCCAGCAGTTTGACCGCGCAAATGAACACTGAAGCTTTCTTT
>many|TRBV12-3/TRBV12-4|TRBD2|TRBJ2-7
CASSPSWLAGGQGSYEQYF
TGTGCCAGCAGTCCCAGTTGGTTAGCGGGAGGACAAGGTTCCTACGAGCAGTACTTC
>-|TRBV14|TRBD1|TRBJ1-1
CASSHLTGAYTEAFF
TGTGCCAGCAGCCACCTCACAGGGGCTTACACTGAAGCTTTCTTT
>-|TRBV18|TRBD1|TRBJ1-3
CASSPNRGAGNTIYF
TGTGCCAGCTCACCAAACAGGGGCGCTGGAAACACCATATATTTT
>few|TRBV7-2|TRBD1|TRBJ2-2
CASGPLDRGNTGELFF
TGTGCCAGCGGCCCCCTTGACAGGGGCAACACCGGGGAGCTGTTTTTT
>many|TRBV4-2|TRBD2|TRBJ2-1
CASSQEGTSGYNEQFF
TGCGCCAGCAGCCAAGAAGGGACTAGCGGGTACAATGAGCAGTTCTTC
>-|TRBV28|TRBD2|TRBJ2-3
CASSPGTSQSDTQYF
TGTGCCAGCAGTCCCGGGACTAGTCAATCAGATACGCAGTATTTT
>-|TRBV19|-|TRBJ2-1
CASSTGLLNEQFF
TGTGCCAGTAGTACGGGACTCCTCAATGAGCAGTTCTTC
>few|TRBV5-1|TRBD2|TRBJ2-3
CASSQASGVLSTDTQYF
TGCGCCAGCTCCCAGGCTAGCGGGGTTCTTAGCACAGATACGCAGTATTTT
>-|TRBV7-2|TRBD2|TRBJ2-1
CASSSVPGLAIGNEQFF
TGTGCCAGCAGCTCCGTTCCGGGACTAGCGATCGGAAATGAGCAGTTCTTC
>many|TRBV24-1|-|TRBJ1-2
CATSDTANYGYTF
TGTGCCACCAGTGATACAGCTAACTATGGCTACACCTTC
>-|TRBV5-1|-|TRBJ2-3
CASTSSDTQYF
TGCGCCAGCACCTCGTCCGATACGCAGTATTTT
>-|TRBV12-3/TRBV12-4|-|TRBJ2-7
CASSLIGAEQYF
TGTGCCAGCAGTTTGATAGGGGCCGAGCAGTACTTC
>-|TRBV18|-|TRBJ2-7
CASSLSQGNGEQYF
TGTGCCAGCTCCCTCTCCCAGGGGAATGGGGAGCAGTACTTC
>few|TRBV20-1|-|TRBJ1-5
CSAAPGLRLGQPQHF
TGCAGTGCTGCTCCGGGACTGAGGCTTGGACAGCCCCAGCATTTT
>-|TRBV27|-|TRBJ1-5
CASSLNGGNQPQHF
TGTGCCAGCAGTTTAAATGGCGGCAATCAGCCCCAGCATTTT
>-|TRBV7-9|-|TRBJ2-1
CASSLDAGHEQFF
TGTGCCAGCAGCTTAGACGCGGGGCATGAGCAGTTCTTC
>-|TRBV20-1|-|TRBJ1-2
CSASKAGAGPNYGYTF
TGCAGTGCTAGCAAGGCAGGCGCAGGGCCTAACTATGGCTACACCTTC
>-|TRBV5-1|-|TRBJ2-2
CASSLNRNGELFF
TGCGCCAGCAGCTTGAACAGAAACGGGGAGCTGTTTTTT